The 31 T cell receptor beta chains in this list originate from one sample, sequenced in a study of beta chain features in type 1 diabetes. The authors reverse transcribed all of the isolated RNA, so sequencing captured expressed TCRB transcripts. The assay was immunoSEQ multiplex PCR, and TCRdb's table has in-frame clones only and misses some. The sample contains about 230,000 clones, about 9.3% of which appear only once. Specimen: naive CD4+ T cells from blood. All receptors come from a woman between 18 and 29 years old in good health.

For this clone: The CDR3 end shows no conserved phenylalanine or tryptophan, and so a read error is likely. This chain connects TRBV29-1 to TRBJ1-1, with TRBD1 matching 7 bases. The germline CDR1 and CDR2 sequences are SQVTM and ANQGSEA. The V gene end was trimmed by 4 bases and the J gene end by 10 bases; junction bases not matched to a gene: 12. The CDR3 is 13 residues long. This CDR3 reads CSVATPGDSGAFV. The DNA for the CDR3 is TGCAGCGTTGCCACTCCCGGGGACAGCGGAGCTTTCGTT.

The chain carries TRBV7-9 and TRBJ2-1; perhaps TRBD1 as D (5 bases). Trimming took 0 bases from V and 6 from J, leaving 12 bases between them. This CDR3 contains 15 residues. Germline-derived CDR1 and CDR2 are SEHNR and FQNEAQ (reference sequence). CDR3 loop: CASSLALGQGNEQFF. CDR3 bases: TGTGCCAGCAGCTTAGCGCTAGGACAAGGCAATGAGCAGTTCTTC. Full variable domain (rest looked up from reference TRBV7-9 and TRBJ2-1): DTGVSQNPRHKITKRGQNVTFRCDPISEHNRLYWYRQTLGQGPEFLTYFQNEAQLEKSRLLSDRFSAERPKGSFSTLEIQRTEQGDSAMYLCASSLALGQGNEQFFGPGTRLTVL.

This clone was found a few times. V gene TRBV20-1 combines with J gene TRBJ1-1; D not resolved. CDR1 and CDR2 (germline): DFQATT, SNEGSKA (reference sequence). V lost 2 bases and J 7 bases, leaving 5 bases between the germline ends. This CDR3 region has 10 residues. The CDR3 reads CSARRLEAFF. The CDR3 DNA reads as TGCAGTGCTAGACGTCTTGAAGCTTTCTTT.

Comments on this clone: The identical CDR3 is also encoded by other nucleotide sequences in the sample. The chain has TRBV5-1 and TRBJ1-1; D gene ambiguous. Germline V lookup: CDR1 SGHRS, CDR2 YFSETQ. Trimming removed 0 bases from V and 0 bases from J, with 6 bases in between. This CDR3 has 14 residues. The CDR3 DNA reads as TGCGCCAGCAGCTTGGTCCAGATGAACACTGAAGCTTTCTTT. It yields the protein CASSLVQMNTEAFF.

This clone was counted many times. The chain has TRBV7-9 and TRBJ2-1; 7 nucleotides match TRBD2. From germline, CDR1 is SEHNR and CDR2 FQNEAQ (reference sequence). The CDR3 extends over 12 amino acids. V shed 5 bases and J 7 bases; nucleotides not matched to a gene: 2. CDR3: CASSPGGNEQFF. The DNA for the CDR3 is TGTGCCAGCAGCCCCGGGGGGAATGAGCAGTTCTTC.

This clone was seen many times. DNA of the CDR3: TGTGCCAGCCTGACGGAGGGTACGCAGTATTTT. It specifies CASLTEGTQYF. The chain recombines TRBV7-9 with TRBJ2-3, with a tentative D call TRBD2 (6 bases). This CDR3 contains 11 residues. Deletions cut 8 bases from V and 8 bases from J, with 11 bases between. Germline-derived CDR1 and CDR2 are SEHNR and FQNEAQ (reference sequence).

This clone showed up just a few times. The CDR3 loop reads CASTTDRGPGYTF. CDR3 bases: TGTGCCAGCACCACGGACAGGGGGCCCGGCTACACCTTC. The chain recombines TRBV2 with TRBJ1-2, with 11 bases aligning to TRBD1. The CDR3 extends over 13 amino acids. CDR1 is SNHLY and CDR2 is FYNNEI in the germline V gene. V trimming: 7 bases; J trimming: 8 bases; junction bases outside the gene matches: 6.

This clone was counted a few times. V usage is TRBV7-9 and J usage is TRBJ1-2, with D unclear. Germline V gene sequence: CDR1 SEHNR, CDR2 FQNEAQ (reference sequence). The CDR3 sequence is 12 residues long. Between the trimmed V and J ends, which lost 4 bases and 4 bases, there was a span of 7 bases. CDR3 loop: CASSSQLYGYTF. DNA of the CDR3: TGTGCCAGCAGCTCACAGCTCTATGGCTACACCTTC.

The rearrangement joins TRBV9 to TRBJ2-2; D remains ambiguous. The length of the CDR3 is 12 residues. Germline V gene sequence: CDR1 SGDLS, CDR2 YYNGEE. V was shortened by 3 bases and J by 6 bases, with 6 bases between the two germline ends. DNA of the CDR3: TGTGCCAGCAGCGCTGGAGCCGGGGAGCTGTTTTTT. This sequence encodes CASSAGAGELFF.

The chain carries TRBV5-1 and TRBJ1-1; perhaps TRBD1 as D (6 bases). This CDR3 region has 14 residues. CDR1 is SGHRS, CDR2 YFSETQ, per germline. Trimming removed 3 bases from V and 3 bases from J, with 12 bases in between. CDR3: CASSSTGRDTEAFF. Here the CDR3 DNA reads TGCGCCAGCAGCTCCACAGGGAGGGACACTGAAGCTTTCTTT. The full variable domain, in which reference TRBV5-1 and TRBJ1-1 provide the parts outside the CDR3, is KAGVTQTPRYLIKTRGQQVTLSCSPISGHRSVSWYQQTPGQGLQFLFEYFSETQRNKGNFPGRFSGRQFSNSRSEMNVSTLELGDSALYLCASSSTGRDTEAFFGQGTRLTVV.

This clone was observed once. The chain carries TRBV5-1 and TRBJ2-7; possibly TRBD1 for D (5 bases). CDR1 is SGHRS, CDR2 YFSETQ, per germline. The CDR3 sequence is 15 residues long. Trimming cost V 0 bases and J 1 base, with 11 bases left between them. As DNA, the CDR3 is TGCGCCAGCAGCTTGGCGGCAGGGAATTCCTACGAGCAGTACTTC. The encoded protein is CASSLAAGNSYEQYF.

The CDR3 region is CASSSVPRGFYEQYF. The CDR3 DNA reads TGTGCCAGCAGTTCGGTCCCTAGGGGATTTTACGAGCAGTACTTC. This rearrangement joins TRBV2 to TRBJ2-7; tentative D call: TRBD1 (5 bases). CDR1 SNHLY and CDR2 FYNNEI come from the germline V gene. V was clipped by 5 bases and J by 4 bases, with 18 bases between them. The length of the CDR3 is 15 residues.

This clone was found once. The CDR3 DNA sequence: TGTGCCAGCAGTTTGCGGGACAGGATCTTCTACGAGCAGTACTTC. This encodes CASSLRDRIFYEQYF. The rearrangement uses TRBV27 and TRBJ2-7, with 8 bases aligning to TRBD1. V lost 3 bases to trimming and J lost 3 bases; unmatched junction nucleotides: 7. The CDR3 sequence is 15 residues long. Germline V gives CDR1 MNHEY, CDR2 SMNVEV (reference sequence).

This clone was seen a few times. V is TRBV6-5 and J is TRBJ1-1; D might be TRBD1 (5 bases). The germline gives CDR1 MNHEY, CDR2 SVGAGI. Trimming took 11 bases from V and 1 from J, leaving 14 bases between them. The CDR3 sequence is 13 residues long. The CDR3 sequence: CAGRTTANTEAFF. Here the CDR3 DNA reads TGTGCCGGTCGTACGACAGCGAACACTGAAGCTTTCTTT.

This clone was picked up a small number of times. This chain connects TRBV27 to TRBJ2-5; 12 bases are shared with TRBD2. CDR1 and CDR2 (germline): MNHEY, SMNVEV (reference sequence). Trimming at V came to 4 bases and at J to 4 bases, leaving 7 bases not matched to a gene. The CDR3 spans 16 residues. CDR3 residues: CASSSLTSGSPETQYF. The CDR3 coding sequence is TGTGCCAGCAGTTCGCTGACTAGCGGGAGCCCAGAGACCCAGTACTTC.

The rearrangement links TRBV9 to TRBJ1-3; tentative D call: TRBD1 (6 bases). CDR3 length: 14 residues. CDR1 is SGDLS, CDR2 YYNGEE, per germline. V was trimmed by 4 bases and J by 4 bases, leaving 12 bases between them. In nucleotides, the CDR3 is TGTGCCAGCAGCCCCGGGACACCCGGAAACACCATATATTTT. Translating it yields CASSPGTPGNTIYF.

The rearrangement joins TRBV5-4 to TRBJ1-1, with D maybe TRBD1 (6 bases). The CDR3 runs 17 residues. V gave up 3 bases and J gave up 0 bases, with 18 bases separating them. Germline assignment: CDR1 SGHNT and CDR2 YYREEE (reference sequence). The CDR3 nucleotides are TGTGCCAGCAGCTCCCCAGGGCTACAGGGACTGAACACTGAAGCTTTCTTT. Encoded protein: CASSSPGLQGLNTEAFF.

This clone was observed a few times. The chain recombines TRBV18 with TRBJ2-1; TRBD2 matches 10 bases. Germline trimming cut 0 bases from V and 0 bases from J; bases unmatched to any gene: 20. CDR1 KGHSH and CDR2 LQKENI come from the germline V gene. The CDR3 covers 23 residues. CDR3 residues: CASSPPPGRLTSGRVGSYNEQFF. The CDR3 DNA is TGTGCCAGCTCACCACCTCCGGGACGACTGACTAGCGGGCGTGTAGGCTCCTACAATGAGCAGTTCTTC.

This clone was detected only a few times. The chain links TRBV7-9 to TRBJ1-1; D remains ambiguous. The CDR3 is 13 residues long. V dropped 1 base and J dropped 9 bases, with 12 bases sitting between them. Germline assignment: CDR1 SEHNR and CDR2 FQNEAQ (reference sequence). The CDR3 region has the DNA TGTGCCAGCAGCTTAGGAGGGTCGTCCCAAGCTTTCTTT. This sequence encodes CASSLGGSSQAFF.

The chain combines TRBV7-9 with TRBJ2-2; D perhaps matches TRBD2 (6 bases). With 5 bases removed from V and 7 bases from J, the gap between germline ends came to 14 bases. CDR1 is SEHNR, CDR2 FQNEAQ, per germline (reference sequence). The CDR3 consists of 14 residues. The CDR3 sequence: CASSHRDSIGELFF. The CDR3 DNA reads as TGTGCCAGCAGCCACCGGGACTCCATCGGGGAGCTGTTTTTT.

The chain combines TRBV19 with TRBJ1-2, with a possible D match to TRBD1 (5 bases). Germline values: CDR1 LNHDA, CDR2 SQIVND (reference sequence). Trimming left V 3 bases short and J 5 bases short, with 16 bases between. The CDR3 sequence is 15 residues long. CDR3 in amino acids: CASSIGRGPIYGYTF. The CDR3 DNA is TGTGCCAGTAGTATCGGGAGGGGCCCTATTTATGGCTACACCTTC.

V usage is TRBV5-4 and J usage is TRBJ2-7; TRBD2 might be the D (6 bases). V was pared by 4 bases and J by 5 bases, with 16 bases between. Per germline, CDR1 SGHNT and CDR2 YYREEE (reference sequence). The CDR3 loop spans 14 amino acids. The CDR3 sequence is CASSRERGDHEQYF. The CDR3, as DNA: TGTGCCAGCAGCAGGGAGCGCGGGGACCACGAGCAGTACTTC.

This clone was seen only a few times. This sequence joins TRBV5-1 and TRBJ2-2, with 10 bases matching TRBD2. This CDR3 contains 15 residues. The J segment lost 4 bases and the V segment lost 3 bases, leaving 3 bases of the junction unmatched. Germline V gene data show CDR1 as SGHRS and CDR2 as YFSETQ. The CDR3 nucleotides are TGCGCCAGCAGCTCGTCTAGCGGGGGCACCGGGGAGCTGTTTTTT. This codes for CASSSSSGGTGELFF.

This sequence joins TRBV6-1 and TRBJ1-5, with TRBD1 matching over 8 bases. CDR1 is MNHNS and CDR2 is SASEGT in the germline V gene. V trimming: 5 bases; J trimming: 6 bases; junction bases outside the gene matches: 9. The CDR3 has 15 amino acids. The CDR3 DNA is TGTGCCAGCAGTAAGACAGGGGCGGGATCTCAGCCCCAGCATTTT. It codes for CASSKTGAGSQPQHF.

This clone was seen only a few times. The chain has TRBV19 and TRBJ2-7; a weak D match, TRBD2 (5 bases). Between the trimmed V and J ends, which lost 6 bases and 4 bases, there was a span of 16 bases. The CDR3 contains 14 residues. CDR1 and CDR2 (germline): LNHDA, SQIVND (reference sequence). The CDR3 DNA follows: TGTGCCAGTAGACTCAGCGGAGACTTATACGAGCAGTACTTC. This encodes CASRLSGDLYEQYF.

The J gene is TRBJ1-2, the V gene TRBV11-2, with D unresolved. Germline-derived CDR1 and CDR2 are SGHAT and FQNNGV. The germline V and J ends were trimmed by 5 bases and 8 bases, with 18 bases remaining between them. CDR3 length equals 14 residues. DNA for the CDR3: TGTGCCAGCAGCCCCCCCGGGATAACGGGGGGCTACACCTTC. Translating gives CASSPPGITGGYTF.

The chain uses TRBV7-2 and TRBJ2-7; 9 bases are shared with TRBD2. Germline values: CDR1 SGHTA, CDR2 FQGNSA. V shed 4 bases and J 1 base; nucleotides not matched to a gene: 5. The CDR3 runs to 15 residues. CDR3 sequence (DNA): TGTGCCAGCAGCTCGGGACTAGCTTTTTCCTACGAGCAGTACTTC. Translating it yields CASSSGLAFSYEQYF.

This clone was observed a handful of times. The V gene is TRBV2, the J gene TRBJ1-5; 9 positions agree with TRBD1. J was trimmed by 7 bases and V by 3 bases; bases with no gene match: 4. Germline V lookup: CDR1 SNHLY, CDR2 FYNNEI. CDR3 length: 14 residues. The CDR3 region is CASSDWGQGQPQHF. The CDR3 DNA reads as TGTGCCAGCAGTGACTGGGGACAGGGCCAGCCCCAGCATTTT. The full variable domain, in which reference TRBV2 and TRBJ1-5 provide the parts outside the CDR3, is EPEVTQTPSHQVTQMGQEVILRCVPISNHLYFYWYRQILGQKVEFLVSFYNNEISEKSEIFDDQFSVERPDGSNFTLKIRSTKLEDSAMYFCASSDWGQGQPQHFGDGTRLSIL.

This chain joins TRBV29-1 and TRBJ2-7; TRBD2 matches 7 bases. Per germline, CDR1 SQVTM and CDR2 ANQGSEA. CDR3 size: 13 residues. V dropped 4 bases and J dropped 7; count of bases not matched to a gene: 10. The CDR3 sequence: CSVGREGVQEQYF. CDR3 sequence (DNA): TGCAGCGTTGGGAGGGAGGGAGTTCAGGAGCAGTACTTC.

The CDR3 sequence is CASSGGHRGYSGELFF. The CDR3 DNA reads TGTGCCAGCAGTGGCGGCCACAGGGGATATTCCGGGGAGCTGTTTTTT. The V call is TRBV27, the J call TRBJ2-2; TRBD1 matches 7 bases. Germline lookup yields CDR1 MNHEY and CDR2 SMNVEV (reference sequence). With V trimmed by 5 bases and J by 6 bases, 12 bases remained unmatched. The CDR3 is 16 amino acids.

This chain links TRBV5-1 with TRBJ2-6; D gene unclear. This CDR3 has 14 amino acids. Trimming cost V 0 bases and J 9 bases, with 10 bases left between them. Germline assignment: CDR1 SGHRS and CDR2 YFSETQ. The CDR3 region is CASSLASQDNVLTF. Written as DNA, the CDR3 is TGCGCCAGCAGCTTGGCGTCCCAGGACAACGTCCTGACTTTC.